A selection of T cell receptor beta chains follows, all from one sample in a study of T cells in tuberculosis. Repertoires were generated with immunoSEQ multiplex PCR, while TCRdb's copy carries only in-frame clones and drops some. The sample holds about 43,000 clones, approximately 95% seen once. Input material: PBMCs. The source of these receptors is a donor aged 10-29 years with latent tuberculosis or without tuberculosis infection. The CDR3 runs from the conserved cysteine through the conserved F or W. The D gene is left open where the match is weak. Only part of the rows carry a size: once, few, many, or a class if the clone is expanded.

v_call,clone_size,j_call,d_call,cdr3_aa,cdr3_nt
TRBV4-1,.,TRBJ1-3,TRBD1,CASSQGINRGPGNTIYF,TGCGCCAGCAGCCAGGGTATTAACAGGGGGCCTGGAAACACCATATATTTT
TRBV5-5,.,TRBJ1-1,.,CASSLDVDTPNTEAFF,TGTGCCAGCAGCTTGGACGTGGACACGCCGAACACTGAAGCTTTCTTT
TRBV5-1,.,TRBJ2-4,TRBD1,CASSTPTGVGNIQYF,TGCGCCAGCAGCACTCCGACAGGGGTAGGAAACATTCAGTACTTC
TRBV5-1,.,TRBJ1-2,TRBD1,CASSSDRGVIGYTF,TGCGCCAGCAGCTCAGACAGGGGGGTAATTGGCTACACCTTC
TRBV5-1,.,TRBJ1-4,.,CASSYGHGGNEKLFF,TGCGCCAGCAGCTATGGCCACGGCGGTAATGAAAAACTGTTTTTT
TRBV5-1,.,TRBJ1-6,.,CASSAYRAAYNSPLHF,TGCGCCAGCAGCGCGTACAGGGCCGCCTATAATTCACCCCTCCACTTT
TRBV28,.,TRBJ2-3,TRBD2,CASSGPLAGDTDTQYF,TGTGCCAGCAGTGGCCCTCTAGCGGGGGACACAGATACGCAGTATTTT
TRBV12-5,.,TRBJ1-6,.,CASAPDWRDLDSPLHF,TGTGCTAGTGCTCCGGACTGGAGGGATTTGGATTCACCCCTCCACTTT
TRBV19,.,TRBJ2-7,TRBD2,CASSRGLAGPPYEQYF,TGTGCCAGTAGTAGAGGACTAGCGGGGCCTCCCTACGAGCAGTACTTC
TRBV7-8,.,TRBJ2-5,.,CASSLQETQYF,TGTGCCAGCAGCCTCCAAGAGACCCAGTACTTC
TRBV2,.,TRBJ1-3,.,CASSPVGPKNTIYF,TGTGCCAGCAGTCCTGTGGGGCCCAAAAACACCATATATTTT
TRBV27,.,TRBJ2-3,TRBD2,CASSSTSGGRYSWYF,TGTGCCAGCAGTTCAACTAGCGGGGGGCGATACTCATGGTATTTT
TRBV5-1,.,TRBJ2-3,.,CASSPPTSNLTDTQYF,TGCGCCAGCAGCCCCCCCACTAGCAATTTGACAGATACGCAGTATTTT
TRBV5-1,.,TRBJ1-6,.,CASSLSAGWNSPLHF,TGCGCCAGCAGCTTATCGGCAGGGTGGAATTCACCCCTCCACTTT
TRBV18,.,TRBJ2-3,TRBD2,CASSPVGLAATDTQYF,TGTGCCAGCTCACCGGTTGGACTAGCGGCCACAGATACGCAGTATTTT
TRBV4-1,.,TRBJ1-2,.,CASSQDRGLNYGYTF,TGCGCCAGCAGCCAAGATCGGGGTTTAAACTATGGCTACACCTTC
TRBV10-1,.,TRBJ1-4,.,CASSETGGGNEKLFF,TGCGCCAGCAGTGAGACGGGAGGAGGAAACGAAAAACTGTTTTTT
TRBV27,.,TRBJ1-1,.,CASSLATKHTEAFF,TGTGCCAGCAGTTTAGCAACCAAGCACACTGAAGCTTTCTTT
TRBV4-1,.,TRBJ1-2,TRBD1,CASSQTAADTGGASGYTF,TGCGCCAGCAGCCAAACTGCTGCCGATACAGGGGGCGCATCTGGCTACACCTTC
TRBV5-1,.,TRBJ1-6,TRBD1,CASSLRTGGNNSPLHF,TGCGCCAGCAGCCTACGGACAGGGGGGAATAATTCACCCCTCCACTTT
TRBV7-2,once,TRBJ1-1,.,CASTFGGANTEAFF,TGTGCCAGCACCTTCGGGGGGGCTAACACTGAAGCTTTCTTT
TRBV19,once,TRBJ2-5,TRBD1,CASSRETGKETQYF,TGTGCCAGTAGTCGAGAGACAGGGAAAGAGACCCAGTACTTC
TRBV28,.,TRBJ1-2,TRBD1,CASTNNRGGYTF,TGTGCCAGCACCAACAACAGGGGTGGCTACACCTTC
TRBV4-3,.,TRBJ1-1,.,CASSQGQGGTEAFF,TGCGCCAGCAGCCAAGGGCAGGGTGGCACTGAAGCTTTCTTT
TRBV15,.,TRBJ2-1,.,CASGRGRYNEQFF,TGTGCCTCAGGGAGGGGGAGGTACAATGAGCAGTTCTTC
TRBV2,once,TRBJ1-1,TRBD1,CASRQKTGGKTEAFF,TGTGCCAGCAGGCAAAAGACAGGGGGCAAAACTGAAGCTTTCTTT
TRBV29-1,.,TRBJ1-1,.,CSVAEGNTEAFF,TGCAGCGTTGCCGAGGGGAACACTGAAGCTTTCTTT
TRBV9,.,TRBJ2-5,.,CASSVGPGEETQYF,TGTGCCAGCAGCGTAGGACCGGGGGAAGAGACCCAGTACTTC